This section outlines one TCR beta chain sequence together with its context. This record comes from a study of blood T cells in healthy people across ages. Primers used in a second PCR of about 7 to 12 cycles were a sample-barcoded 5' primer and a J-beta primer mix. TCRdb redid the calling of the 5' RACE reads with MiXCR, one entry per CDR3 protein. Among hundreds of thousands of distinct CDR3 sequences listed, around 43% were seen once. V lost 1 base, J lost 3 bases, and 12 bases lay in between. Germline lookup yields CDR1 DFQATT and CDR2 SNEGSKA (reference sequence). The CDR3 sequence is 14 residues long.

This TCR derives from a man older than 75 in good health. This chain joins TRBV20-1 and TRBJ1-2; possibly TRBD1 for D (5 bases). Sequencing was carried out using blood. The DNA of the CDR3 is TGCAGTGCTAGAGGAGTCAGGGAGGACTATGGCTACACCTTC. Translated, it gives CSARGVREDYGYTF.